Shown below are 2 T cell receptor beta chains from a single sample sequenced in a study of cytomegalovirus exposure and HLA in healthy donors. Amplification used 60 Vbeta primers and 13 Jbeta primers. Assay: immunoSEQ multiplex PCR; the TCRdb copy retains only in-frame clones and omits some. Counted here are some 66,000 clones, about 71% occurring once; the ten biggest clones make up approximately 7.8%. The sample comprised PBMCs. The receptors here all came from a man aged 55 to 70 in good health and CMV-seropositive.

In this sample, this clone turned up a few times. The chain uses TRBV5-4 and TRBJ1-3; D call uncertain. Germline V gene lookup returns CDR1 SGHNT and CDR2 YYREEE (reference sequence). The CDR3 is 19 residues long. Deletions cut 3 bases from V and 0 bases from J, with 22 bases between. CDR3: CASSSGGGGLVASGNTIYF. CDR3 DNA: TGTGCCAGCAGCTCCGGCGGAGGAGGGCTGGTGGCCTCTGGAAACACCATATATTTT.

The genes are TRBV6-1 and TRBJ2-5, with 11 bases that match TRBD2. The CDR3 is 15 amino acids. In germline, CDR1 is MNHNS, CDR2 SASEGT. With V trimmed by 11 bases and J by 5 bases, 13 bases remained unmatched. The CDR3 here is CACQLVTSGTETQYF. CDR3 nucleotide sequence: TGTGCCTGTCAGTTGGTGACTAGCGGGACGGAGACCCAGTACTTC.